Listed below are T cell receptor beta chains from one sample, sequenced in a study of blood T cells in healthy people across ages. MiXCR was run by TCRdb on the 5' RACE reads, yielding one entry per CDR3 protein. The data show over 1,200,000 distinct CDR3 sequences, 59% seen once. Sequenced sample: blood. These receptors were obtained from a man between 18 and 35 years old in good health. Each CDR3 is given without its conserved first and last residue. D genes are given only for firm matches.

V	length	J	D	CDR3
TRBV14	14	TRBJ2-5	NA	ASSQFVAATQETQY
TRBV5-1	12	TRBJ2-7	NA	ASSFSGQGNEQY
TRBV2	12	TRBJ2-4	NA	ASTEGIAKNIQY
TRBV6-2/TRBV6-3	12	NA	NA	ASSYDAPKIEQY
TRBV7-6	14	TRBJ2-5	NA	ASSLAASGSQETQY
TRBV3-1	14	TRBJ2-1	TRBD2	ASSQNSGGTYNEQF
TRBV18	14	TRBJ2-1	NA	ASSPDRAGMLDEQF
TRBV29-1	15	TRBJ2-1	TRBD2	SAFLDSGYLRKDEQF
TRBV6-5	9	TRBJ1-2	TRBD1	ATWTGAGYT
TRBV29-1	14	TRBJ2-3	TRBD2	SVEDAASGLTDTQY
TRBV2	12	TRBJ1-5	NA	ASSGNGRDQPQH
TRBV11-2	11	TRBJ2-3	TRBD2	ASSSLPGGTQY